The 26 T cell receptor beta chains below were found in one sample sequenced in a study of blood T cell repertoires in COVID-19. TCRdb's table, derived via immunoSEQ multiplex PCR, lists solely in-frame clones and lacks some. The table has about 300,000 clones, 88% seen once. The specimen sequenced was peripheral blood. The receptors derive from a woman under 40 who had recovered from COVID-19.

The J gene is TRBJ2-7, the V gene TRBV20-1; 8 nucleotides agree with TRBD1. The trim removed 3 bases at V and 5 bases at J, leaving 9 bases unmatched. Per germline, CDR1 DFQATT and CDR2 SNEGSKA (reference sequence). The CDR3 extends over 14 amino acids. The CDR3 DNA follows: TGCAGTGCTAGTCAGGGGGCGCTTGTCCACGAGCAGTACTTC. Translated, it gives CSASQGALVHEQYF.

The chain has TRBV28 and TRBJ1-5, with D tentatively TRBD1 (6 bases). With 6 bases removed from V and 5 bases from J, the gap between germline ends came to 14 bases. Germline V lookup: CDR1 MDHEN, CDR2 SYDVKM. The CDR3 consists of 14 residues. The CDR3 reads CASRIRGLDQPQHF. The CDR3 DNA follows: TGTGCCAGCAGGATTAGGGGGTTGGATCAGCCCCAGCATTTT.

This clone was observed once. The gene calls are TRBV6-5 and TRBJ1-5; D is perhaps TRBD1 (5 bases). This CDR3 has 15 amino acids. Trimming removed 7 bases from V and 5 bases from J, with 18 bases in between. Germline V gene lookup returns CDR1 MNHEY and CDR2 SVGAGI. CDR3 nucleotides: TGTGCCAGCACCTACGGGGGGGGAGGGGATCAGCCCCAGCATTTT. Amino acids: CASTYGGGGDQPQHF.

J is TRBJ1-5 and V is TRBV19; maybe TRBD1 (5 bases). Germline V lookup: CDR1 LNHDA, CDR2 SQIVND (reference sequence). Trimming left V 10 bases short and J 2 bases short, with 21 bases between. The CDR3 runs to 16 residues. CDR3 residues: CATVGEGAWGNQPQHF. For the CDR3, the DNA is TGTGCCACAGTAGGCGAAGGGGCTTGGGGCAATCAGCCCCAGCATTTT.

The chain recombines TRBV13 with TRBJ2-1, with TRBD2 identical over 7 bases. From germline, CDR1 is PRHDT and CDR2 FYEKMQ (reference sequence). This CDR3 region has 13 residues. Trimming took 9 bases from V and 9 from J; bases not matched to a gene: 11. The CDR3 sequence: CARAGTLVSEQFF. CDR3 bases: TGTGCCAGAGCGGGGACCCTTGTTAGTGAGCAGTTCTTC.

The rearrangement joins TRBV28 to TRBJ2-7; TRBD2 aligns across 7 bases. The CDR3 length is 14 residues. Germline CDR1 MDHEN, CDR2 SYDVKM. Trimming removed 6 bases from V and 2 bases from J; junction bases left unmatched: 7. CDR3: CASSASGAAYEQYF. In DNA, the CDR3 is TGTGCCAGCAGCGCTAGCGGCGCCGCCTACGAGCAGTACTTC. Combining the CDR3 with reference TRBV28 and TRBJ2-7 gives the whole variable domain DVKVTQSSRYLVKRTGEKVFLECVQDMDHENMFWYRQDPGLGLRLIYFSYDVKMKEKGDIPEGYSVSREKKERFSLILESASTNQTSMYLCASSASGAAYEQYFGPGTRLTVT.

The V call is TRBV10-3, the J call TRBJ1-4, with TRBD1 matching 8 bases. The junction had 13 bases not matched to a gene; V was cut back by 3 bases and J by 13 bases. Germline V gene sequence: CDR1 ENHRY, CDR2 SYGVKD. This CDR3 has 15 residues. The chain's CDR3 is CAISEVGGSGQGLFF. The CDR3 bases are TGTGCCATCAGTGAAGTAGGAGGGAGCGGACAGGGACTGTTTTTT.

The V gene is TRBV4-2, the J gene TRBJ2-3; a possible D gene is TRBD1 (5 bases). The CDR3 extends over 17 amino acids. Trimming pared 3 bases from V and 7 bases from J, leaving 23 bases between. The V gene's germline CDR1 is LGHNA and CDR2 YNFKEQ. The CDR3 reads CASSQRQSMYTENTQYF. The CDR3 DNA sequence: TGTGCCAGCAGCCAGCGACAGTCCATGTACACGGAAAATACGCAGTATTTT.

CDR3 region: CASSARGRGWGYTF. DNA of the CDR3: TGTGCCAGTAGTGCCAGGGGTAGGGGCTGGGGCTACACCTTC. The chain recombines TRBV19 with TRBJ1-2; D is possibly TRBD1 (6 bases). V was cut by 5 bases and J by 8 bases, with 18 bases left in between. The CDR3 loop spans 14 amino acids. Per germline, CDR1 LNHDA and CDR2 SQIVND (reference sequence).

The chain joins TRBV9 to TRBJ2-3; 9 positions match TRBD2. Unmatched junction bases numbered 12, after V lost 4 bases and J lost 6 bases. The germline CDR1 and CDR2 sequences are SGDLS and YYNGEE. The CDR3 is 16 amino acids. The CDR3 here is CASSPEGRGGLDTQYF. The CDR3, as DNA: TGTGCCAGCAGCCCAGAGGGGCGGGGGGGCCTGGATACGCAGTATTTT.

This rearrangement joins TRBV15 to TRBJ2-6, with D tentatively TRBD2 (5 bases). The V end lost 0 bases, the J end lost 2 bases, and 17 bases lay between the germline ends. The germline gives CDR1 LNHNV, CDR2 YYDKDF (reference sequence). The CDR3 has 19 residues. CDR3: CATSRDLKTTSPGANVLTF. The CDR3 DNA is TGTGCCACCAGCAGAGATTTAAAGACTACCTCTCCTGGGGCCAACGTCCTGACTTTC.

The V and J genes are TRBV4-1 and TRBJ1-6, with a weak D call TRBD1 (5 bases). The CDR3 spans 13 residues. Germline lookup yields CDR1 MGHRA and CDR2 YSYEKL. The V end lost 2 bases, the J end lost 10 bases, and 9 bases lay between the germline ends. DNA for the CDR3: TGCGCCAGCAGCCAACCAGGGTACTCACCCCTCCACTTT. Protein sequence: CASSQPGYSPLHF.

The rearrangement uses TRBV6-2 or TRBV6-3 and TRBJ2-2; no definite D call. The germline CDR1 and CDR2 sequences are MNHEY and SVGEGT. The CDR3 sequence is 13 residues long. Between the trimmed V and J ends, which lost 1 base and 8 bases, there was a span of 8 bases. The CDR3 loop is CASSYFGGGELFF. In nucleotides, the CDR3 is TGTGCCAGCAGTTACTTCGGCGGAGGGGAGCTGTTTTTT.

The rearrangement links TRBV11-2 to TRBJ1-2; TRBD1 aligns across 7 bases. The CDR3 runs to 18 residues. J lost 4 bases, V lost 5 bases, and 19 bases had no gene match. Germline V gives CDR1 SGHAT, CDR2 FQNNGV. As DNA, the CDR3 is TGTGCCAGCAGCGCGTCCAGGGGGGCCTACCTTAGGGGCTATGGCTACACCTTC. Encoded protein: CASSASRGAYLRGYGYTF.

This chain connects TRBV6-4 to TRBJ2-7, with D unclear. Germline V lookup: CDR1 MRHNA, CDR2 SNTAGT. This CDR3 region has 13 residues. V lost 2 bases and J 4 bases, leaving 9 bases between the germline ends. CDR3 protein: CASSDQALYEQYF. CDR3 sequence (DNA): TGTGCCAGCAGTGACCAGGCCCTGTACGAGCAGTACTTC.

This clone is medium-sized within its sample. V usage is TRBV21-1 and J usage is TRBJ2-7; the table calls TRBD1, which could not be checked here. TRBV21-1 is designated a pseudogene. This CDR3 comprises 13 residues. The CDR3 spells CASTPGQGYEQYF. The CDR3 DNA is TGTGCCAGCACCCCGGGACAGGGGTACGAGCAGTACTTC.

The chain employs TRBV4-1 and TRBJ1-4; no reliable D call. Trimming shortened V by 1 base and J by 8 bases, and 8 bases separated the two germline ends. Germline CDR1 reads MGHRA; CDR2 reads YSYEKL. The CDR3 is made up of 13 amino acids. CDR3 in DNA: TGCGCCAGCAGCCAAGGGAACGGGGAAAAACTGTTTTTT. Translation: CASSQGNGEKLFF.

The genes are TRBV29-1 and TRBJ1-2; 9 bases map to TRBD1. V trimming: 4 bases; J trimming: 2 bases; junction bases outside the gene matches: 11. The V gene's germline CDR1 is SQVTM and CDR2 ANQGSEA. The CDR3 is 16 amino acids. This CDR3 reads CSVVPPAGTGNYGYTF. The CDR3 DNA sequence: TGCAGCGTTGTCCCCCCGGCCGGGACAGGGAACTATGGCTACACCTTC.

This clone was seen only once. This chain joins TRBV4-1 and TRBJ1-1; maybe TRBD1 (5 bases). The CDR3 covers 15 residues. Trimming stripped 4 bases from V and 3 bases from J, with 15 bases between. Germline V gene data show CDR1 as MGHRA and CDR2 as YSYEKL. The CDR3, as DNA: TGCGCCAGCAGCCTAGAACCGGGCAGGGACACTGAAGCTTTCTTT. As protein: CASSLEPGRDTEAFF.

CDR3 residues: CASSPLGGRGATNEKLFF. The CDR3 DNA is TGTGCCAGCAGCCCTCTAGGAGGAAGAGGAGCAACTAATGAAAAACTGTTTTTT. This chain connects TRBV7-8 to TRBJ1-4; unclear D gene. The CDR3 contains 18 residues. Germline lookup yields CDR1 SGHVS and CDR2 FQNEAQ. The V end was cut by 5 bases, the J end by 0 bases, with 19 bases between.

The V gene is TRBV11-2, the J gene TRBJ1-2; no clear D gene. Between the trimmed V and J ends, which lost 5 bases and 7 bases, there was a span of 23 bases. Germline-derived CDR1 and CDR2 are SGHAT and FQNNGV. The CDR3 is made up of 16 amino acids. The CDR3 nucleotides are TGTGCCAGCAGCCATAGTCCGTGGCAGGATGGCTTTGGCTACACCTTC. This gives the protein CASSHSPWQDGFGYTF.

In nucleotides, the CDR3 is TGTGCCAGTAGTATAGATCAGCTGACACGGGATAATGAAAAACTGTTTTTT. Its translation: CASSIDQLTRDNEKLFF. The V call is TRBV19, the J call TRBJ1-4, with D uncertain. The CDR3 runs 17 residues. Germline values: CDR1 LNHDA, CDR2 SQIVND (reference sequence). Trimming shortened V by 0 bases and J by 4 bases, and 15 bases separated the two germline ends.

The rearrangement joins TRBV5-4 to TRBJ2-5; 7 bases match TRBD1. The V and J ends lost 0 bases and 3 bases, in that order; junction bases with no gene match: 2. The length of the CDR3 is 14 residues. The germline V gene encodes CDR1 SGHNT and CDR2 YYREEE (reference sequence). CDR3 sequence reads: CASSLEDRKETQYF. The DNA of the CDR3 is TGTGCCAGCAGCTTGGAGGACAGGAAAGAGACCCAGTACTTC.

In its sample, this clone was seen once. The sample has other DNA sequences that encode this CDR3 too. The chain combines TRBV18 with TRBJ2-7; 9 bases fit TRBD1. Germline trimming cut 0 bases from V and 1 base from J; bases unmatched to any gene: 1. Looked up from germline, CDR1 is KGHSH and CDR2 is LQKENI. This CDR3 comprises 15 residues. This chain's CDR3 is CASSPPGQGSYEQYF. For the CDR3, the DNA is TGTGCCAGCTCACCACCAGGACAGGGGTCCTACGAGCAGTACTTC.

This chain joins TRBV2 and TRBJ1-4, with TRBD1 matching over 7 bases. The V and J ends lost 6 bases and 6 bases, in that order; junction bases with no gene match: 7. From germline, CDR1 is SNHLY and CDR2 FYNNEI. The CDR3 spans 14 residues. The DNA of the CDR3 is TGTGCCAGCAGCGAACAGGGGTGGGATGAAAAACTGTTTTTT. Encoded protein: CASSEQGWDEKLFF.

This CDR3 is CASSEWTADEKLFF. Written as DNA, the CDR3 is TGTGCCAGCAGTGAATGGACAGCTGATGAAAAACTGTTTTTT. The chain is built from TRBV6-1 and TRBJ1-4; D perhaps matches TRBD1 (6 bases). The CDR3 loop spans 14 amino acids. In germline, CDR1 is MNHNS, CDR2 SASEGT. Trimming removed 2 bases at V and 6 bases at J, with 10 bases between.